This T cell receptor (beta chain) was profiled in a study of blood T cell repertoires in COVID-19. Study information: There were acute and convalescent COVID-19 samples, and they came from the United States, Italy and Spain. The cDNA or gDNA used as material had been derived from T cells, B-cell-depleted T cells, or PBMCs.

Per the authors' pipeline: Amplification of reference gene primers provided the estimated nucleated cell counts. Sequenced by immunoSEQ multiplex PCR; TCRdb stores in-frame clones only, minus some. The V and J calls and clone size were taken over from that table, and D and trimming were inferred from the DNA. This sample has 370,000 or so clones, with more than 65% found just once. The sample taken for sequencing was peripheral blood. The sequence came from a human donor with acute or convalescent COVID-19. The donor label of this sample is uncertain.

CDR3 amino acids: CASSLVSSGTQYF. CDR3 nucleotides: TGTGCCAGCAGCTTAGTATCCTCGGGGACCCAGTACTTC. This sequence joins TRBV11-3 and TRBJ2-5; unclear D gene. Germline values: CDR1 SGHNT, CDR2 YENEEA. The V and J ends lost 1 base and 7 bases respectively, with 10 bases between them. The CDR3 runs 13 residues. Full variable domain (missing parts from reference TRBV11-3 and TRBJ2-5): EAGVVQSPRYKIIEKKQPVAFWCNPISGHNTLYWYLQNLGQGPELLIRYENEEAVDDSQLPKDRFSAERLKGVDSTLKIQPAELGDSAVYLCASSLVSSGTQYFGPGTRLLVL.